The 6 T cell receptor beta chains in this list originate from one sample, sequenced in a study of OX40 agonist ivuxolimab in advanced cancers. Assay: immunoSEQ multiplex PCR; the TCRdb copy retains only in-frame clones and omits some. The table records roughly 100,000 clones, roughly 80% of them present only once. Sample: CD4+ or CD8+ T cells sorted from blood, taken in a trial of the OX40 agonist ivuxolimab. These receptors all stem from an adult with an advanced solid tumor such as melanoma, head and neck, liver or kidney cancer.

The chain joins TRBV28 to TRBJ1-2; possibly TRBD1 for D (5 bases). This CDR3 has 14 amino acids. CDR1 is MDHEN, CDR2 SYDVKM, per germline. V lost 3 bases to trimming and J lost 0 bases, with 8 bases between them. CDR3 nucleotides: TGTGCCAGCAGTTTTCCGGGGGCTAACTATGGCTACACCTTC. Amino acid sequence: CASSFPGANYGYTF.

The chain combines TRBV6-6 with TRBJ2-3; 10 nucleotides align to TRBD1. The trim removed 5 bases at V and 4 bases at J, leaving 6 bases unmatched. Germline CDR1 and CDR2: MNHNY and SVGAGI (reference sequence). CDR3 length equals 15 residues. The CDR3 DNA reads as TGTGCCAGCAGTCGACAGGGGGCAATCTCAGATACGCAGTATTTT. Translation: CASSRQGAISDTQYF.

The chain is built from TRBV6-1 and TRBJ1-1; D remains ambiguous. The V gene lost 6 bases and the J gene lost 3 bases, with 8 bases spanning the gap. CDR1 is MNHNS and CDR2 is SASEGT in the germline V gene. CDR3 length: 12 residues. The CDR3, as DNA: TGTGCCAGCAGAGACGGTTACACTGAAGCTTTCTTT. Amino acid sequence: CASRDGYTEAFF.

This clone showed up just a few times. This rearrangement joins TRBV9 to TRBJ1-4; the D gene is possibly TRBD1 (6 bases). The CDR3 consists of 17 residues. Germline V gene lookup returns CDR1 SGDLS and CDR2 YYNGEE. V lost 0 bases, J lost 5 bases, and 17 bases lay in between. The CDR3 DNA is TGTGCCAGCAGCGTAGCTACGGGGGGGGCCACAAATGAAAAACTGTTTTTT. Translated: CASSVATGGATNEKLFF.

This clone has only one observation. The chain links TRBV4-1 to TRBJ1-6; D uncertain. Per the germline V gene, CDR1 is MGHRA and CDR2 is YSYEKL. This CDR3 contains 12 residues. V was trimmed by 1 base and J by 13 bases, leaving 8 bases between them. The CDR3: CASSQGLWPLHF. The CDR3, as DNA: TGCGCCAGCAGCCAAGGCCTCTGGCCCCTCCACTTT.

The genes are TRBV6-1 and TRBJ2-1; the D is unclear. Germline assignment: CDR1 MNHNS and CDR2 SASEGT. The CDR3 has 13 residues. Between the trimmed V and J ends, which lost 2 bases and 6 bases, there was a span of 8 bases. The CDR3 DNA is TGTGCCAGCAGTGAACGCGCCAGCAATGAGCAGTTCTTC. Protein product: CASSERASNEQFF.